A single TCR beta chain is shown here with its context. Its antigen remains unknown. TCRdb itself ran the 5' RACE reads through MiXCR, one entry per CDR3 protein. The sample shows a few hundred thousand distinct CDR3 sequences, roughly 21% of them seen only once. These data belong to a study of T-cell memory formation after mild COVID-19. Points from the study as a whole: Nothing showed for sure that second-wave clones peaking on day 37 were SARS-CoV-2 specific. Cross-reactive memory apparently joined, as some responding clones appeared in pre-infection memory. Clones that contracted clustered mainly in CM and EM if CD4+ and in EMRA if CD8+.

Per germline, CDR1 SQVTM and CDR2 ANQGSEA. V lost 3 bases and J lost 0, with 9 bases in between. CDR3 length: 13 amino acids. This receptor was identified in an adult woman who had mild COVID-19 (a few samples of this study predate the infection). Cell type and time point are not known. V and J are TRBV29-1 and TRBJ2-7, with D possibly being TRBD1 (6 bases). The sequenced material came from PBMCs or a T cell subset sorted from them (not recorded which). The CDR3 coding sequence is TGCAGCGTTGAGGACAGCTTCTCCTACGAGCAGTACTTC. It translates to CSVEDSFSYEQYF.